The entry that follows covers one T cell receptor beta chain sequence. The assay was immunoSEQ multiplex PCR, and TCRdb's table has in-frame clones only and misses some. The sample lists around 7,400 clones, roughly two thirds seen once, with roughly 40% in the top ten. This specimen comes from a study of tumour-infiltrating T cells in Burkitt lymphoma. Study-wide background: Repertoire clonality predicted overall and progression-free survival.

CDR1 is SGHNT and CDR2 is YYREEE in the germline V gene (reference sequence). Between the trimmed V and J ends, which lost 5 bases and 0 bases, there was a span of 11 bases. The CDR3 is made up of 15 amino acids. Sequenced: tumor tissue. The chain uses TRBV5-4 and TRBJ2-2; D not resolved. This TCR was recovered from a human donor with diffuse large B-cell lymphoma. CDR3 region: CASSSEVANTGELFF. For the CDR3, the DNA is TGTGCCAGCAGTTCGGAAGTTGCGAACACCGGGGAGCTGTTTTTT.